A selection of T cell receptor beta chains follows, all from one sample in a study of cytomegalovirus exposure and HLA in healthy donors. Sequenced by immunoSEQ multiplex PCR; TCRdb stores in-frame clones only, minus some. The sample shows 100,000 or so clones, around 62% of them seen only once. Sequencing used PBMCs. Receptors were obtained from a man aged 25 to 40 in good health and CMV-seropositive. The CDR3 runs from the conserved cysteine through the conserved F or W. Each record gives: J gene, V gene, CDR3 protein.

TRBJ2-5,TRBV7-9,CASSVGSETQYF
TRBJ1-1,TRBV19,CASSIWGEVEAFF
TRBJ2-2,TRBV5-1,CASSLTTLNTGELFF
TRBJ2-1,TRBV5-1,CASRGNEGYREQFF
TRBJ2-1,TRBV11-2,CASARGGNNEQFF
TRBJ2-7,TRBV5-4,CASSFDSSSYEQYF
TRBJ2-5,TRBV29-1,CSVENERGLQETQYF
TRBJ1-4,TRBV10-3,CAISESGGNEKLFF
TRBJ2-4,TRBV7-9,CASSPNHMTPAENIQYF
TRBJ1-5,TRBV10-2,CASSGAGNQPQHF
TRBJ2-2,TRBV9,CASRLQGNTGELFF
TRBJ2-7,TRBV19,CASSVEGGQGEQYF
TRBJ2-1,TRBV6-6,CASSYGTSGGGEQFF
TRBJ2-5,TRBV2,CATRDYQETQYF
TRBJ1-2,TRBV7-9,CASSPTGGYGYTF
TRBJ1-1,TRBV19,CASSIEGGTEAFF
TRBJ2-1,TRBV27,CASSFPTRVGYNEQFF
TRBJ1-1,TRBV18,CASSPKGPGGAFF
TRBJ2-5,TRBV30,CAWGTVLQETQYF
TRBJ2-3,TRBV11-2,CASSSLAGAITDTQYF
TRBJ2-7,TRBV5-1,CASSSWGGVTYEQYF
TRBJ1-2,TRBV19,CASRRQGAMYGYTF
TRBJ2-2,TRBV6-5,CASSYRQGVTGELFF
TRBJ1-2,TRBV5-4,CASSSTGDGYTF
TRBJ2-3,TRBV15,CATWKSGGATDTQYF
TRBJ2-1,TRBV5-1,CASPDRDYNEQFF
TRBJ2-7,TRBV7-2,CASSFVGQSPPHEQYF
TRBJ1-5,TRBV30,CAWSGQGSQPQHF
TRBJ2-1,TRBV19,CASSWAGEYNEQFF